The 23 T cell receptor beta chains given below trace back to one sample, sequenced in a study of cytomegalovirus exposure and HLA in healthy donors (dated by TCRdb to the late 2010s). Library generation was performed with the immunoSEQ multiplex PCR assay. The multiplex PCR relied on a mix of 60 forward primers for TCR Vbeta segments and 13 reverse primers for TCR Jbeta segments. In TCRdb, the immuneACCESS table is reduced to in-frame sequences with V and J assigned. These tables do not hold every clone; where another copy was compared, an unresolved V gene accounts for under half, and the others remain unexplained. Here the sample has about 130,000 clones; approximately 82% occur a single time. The ten largest clones take up around 2.5% of the sample. The specimen sequenced was PBMCs. The receptors here all came from a boy aged 2 to 9 in good health and CMV-seronegative.

The J gene is TRBJ1-1, the V gene TRBV7-9, with 8 bases identical to TRBD1. CDR3 size: 15 residues. Losses at the gene ends were 0 bases for V and 6 bases for J; bases not matched to a gene: 6. In germline, CDR1 is SEHNR, CDR2 FQNEAQ (reference sequence). The DNA of the CDR3 is TGTGCCAGCAGCTTAGCGAGACAGGGGTACGCTGAAGCTTTCTTT. This translates into CASSLARQGYAEAFF.

This clone has more than one count but fewer than ten. The DNA of the CDR3 is TGTGCCAGCAGCTTCCAGGGGGCGAACATTCAGTACTTC. Amino acid sequence: CASSFQGANIQYF. The chain links TRBV5-5 to TRBJ2-4; 8 nucleotides align to TRBD1. The germline V gene encodes CDR1 SGHKS and CDR2 YYEKEE (reference sequence). CDR3 length equals 13 residues. The trim removed 2 bases at V and 7 bases at J, leaving 2 bases unmatched. Full variable domain (rest looked up from reference TRBV5-5 and TRBJ2-4): DAGVTQSPTHLIKTRGQQVTLRCSPISGHKSVSWYQQVLGQGPQFIFQYYEKEERGRGNFPDRFSARQFPNYSSELNVNALLLGDSALYLCASSFQGANIQYFGAGTRLSVL.

In DNA form, the CDR3 reads TGCAGCGTTGAAGATAGGAACAGGGAAGCTTTCTTT. Translated, it gives CSVEDRNREAFF. This chain connects TRBV29-1 to TRBJ1-1; weak D call: TRBD1 (5 bases). Germline loops: CDR1 SQVTM, CDR2 ANQGSEA. V was shortened by 0 bases and J by 8 bases, with 10 bases between the two germline ends. The CDR3 is 12 amino acids.

The V call is TRBV7-2, the J call TRBJ1-2; tentatively, D is TRBD1 (6 bases). Germline values: CDR1 SGHTA, CDR2 FQGNSA. This CDR3 comprises 14 residues. V lost 5 bases and J lost 10, with 20 bases in between. The CDR3 is CASSPYTGRGDYTF. The CDR3 DNA reads as TGTGCCAGCAGCCCTTACACAGGGAGAGGTGACTACACCTTC.

The CDR3: CASSKSAGVGTGELFF. The CDR3 region has the DNA TGTGCCAGCAGCAAATCAGCGGGAGTTGGAACCGGGGAGCTGTTTTTT. This chain joins TRBV21-1 and TRBJ2-2; the D segment call TRBD2 is taken from the table without a DNA check. TRBV21-1 is given as a pseudogene. The CDR3 has 16 residues.

The chain uses TRBV19 and TRBJ2-2; D is uncertain. The germline V gene encodes CDR1 LNHDA and CDR2 SQIVND (reference sequence). The CDR3 totals 15 residues. Trimming left V 5 bases short and J 0 bases short, with 10 bases between. The CDR3 spells CASSGQPTNTGELFF. The CDR3 DNA reads TGTGCCAGTAGTGGGCAGCCCACGAACACCGGGGAGCTGTTTTTT.

The chain employs TRBV11-3 and TRBJ2-1, with TRBD2 matching 7 bases. Germline loops: CDR1 SGHNT, CDR2 YENEEA. The CDR3 has 14 amino acids. V shed 2 bases and J 9 bases; nucleotides not matched to a gene: 7. In DNA form, the CDR3 reads TGTGCCAGCAGCTTAAGGGAGGGCCTAGGTGAGCAGTTCTTC. Protein sequence: CASSLREGLGEQFF.

The CDR3 bases are TGTGCCATCGGGACAGGGGACGGCTACACCTTC. It translates to CAIGTGDGYTF. The chain couples TRBV10-3 to TRBJ1-2, with 10 bases that match TRBD1. Germline V CDR1 and CDR2: ENHRY, SYGVKD. The V segment lost 8 bases and the J segment 8 bases; nucleotides outside the gene matches: 2. The length of the CDR3 is 11 residues.

This sequence joins TRBV11-2 and TRBJ2-7; D might be TRBD1 (6 bases). Between the trimmed V and J ends, which lost 3 bases and 4 bases, there was a span of 13 bases. In germline, CDR1 is SGHAT, CDR2 FQNNGV. This CDR3 has 14 residues. The CDR3 region is CASSFQRGWYEQYF. In DNA form, the CDR3 reads TGTGCCAGCAGCTTTCAGAGGGGGTGGTACGAGCAGTACTTC.

V is TRBV19 and J is TRBJ2-7, with D unclear. The V and J ends lost 6 bases and 8 bases respectively, with 20 bases between them. The CDR3 spans 14 residues. CDR1 and CDR2 (germline): LNHDA, SQIVND (reference sequence). As DNA, the CDR3 is TGTGCCAGTAGCCCAGGATTCTTTGACCCCCAGCAGTACTTC. Protein: CASSPGFFDPQQYF.

The chain combines TRBV4-2 with TRBJ1-2; 7 nucleotides agree with TRBD1. Trimming at V came to 4 bases and at J to 8 bases, leaving 13 bases not matched to a gene. The length of the CDR3 is 15 residues. Germline loops: CDR1 LGHNA, CDR2 YNFKEQ. The chain's CDR3 is CASSPTIDRVRGYTF. The CDR3 bases are TGTGCCAGCAGCCCGACCATCGACAGGGTCAGAGGCTACACCTTC.

The V gene is TRBV19, the J gene TRBJ2-6, with D perhaps matching TRBD2 (6 bases). Germline V gene sequence: CDR1 LNHDA, CDR2 SQIVND (reference sequence). V was cut by 7 bases and J by 2 bases, with 12 bases left in between. This CDR3 has 15 amino acids. This chain's CDR3 is CASNSWGAGANVLTF. Here the CDR3 DNA reads TGTGCCAGTAACTCCTGGGGGGCTGGGGCCAACGTCCTGACTTTC.

The rearrangement links TRBV7-2 to TRBJ2-4, with 10 bases that match TRBD1. The CDR3 extends over 19 amino acids. CDR1 and CDR2 (germline): SGHTA, FQGNSA. With V trimmed by 3 bases and J by 8 bases, 19 bases remained unmatched. CDR3 sequence (DNA): TGTGCCAGCAGCTTTATCGGTGGACAGGGGGTTCTGGATAGGGACATTCAGTACTTC. Translating gives CASSFIGGQGVLDRDIQYF.

Here the CDR3 DNA reads TGTGCCAGCAGCGCCCGACTAGCGGGGGGATCCTACGAGCAGTACTTC. It encodes CASSARLAGGSYEQYF. This rearrangement joins TRBV11-2 to TRBJ2-7, with TRBD2 matching over 13 bases. The V and J ends lost 5 bases and 1 base, in that order; junction bases with no gene match: 5. This CDR3 has 16 residues. The germline V gene encodes CDR1 SGHAT and CDR2 FQNNGV.

This rearrangement joins TRBV7-2 to TRBJ1-4; no firm D call. This CDR3 spans 13 amino acids. The germline gives CDR1 SGHTA, CDR2 FQGNSA. The V end was cut by 3 bases, the J end by 7 bases, with 9 bases between. The CDR3 DNA reads TGTGCCAGCAGCTTGAAGGGAGTTGAAAAACTGTTTTTT. This gives the protein CASSLKGVEKLFF.

The rearrangement uses TRBV5-1 and TRBJ1-1; D gene unclear. V was clipped by 2 bases and J by 1 base, with 9 bases between them. Germline-derived CDR1 and CDR2 are SGHRS and YFSETQ. The CDR3 extends over 14 amino acids. Written as DNA, the CDR3 is TGCGCCAGCAGCTTCCAACACCCGAACACTGAAGCTTTCTTT. Translated, it gives CASSFQHPNTEAFF.

The V gene is TRBV6-1, the J gene TRBJ1-1; D gene uncertain. Germline CDR1 is MNHNS and CDR2 is SASEGT. V was pared by 6 bases and J by 6 bases, with 8 bases between. The CDR3 totals 11 residues. The CDR3 nucleotides are TGTGCCAGCAGACTCATTTCTGAAGCTTTCTTT. It is translated as CASRLISEAFF.

A few counts support this clone. The rearrangement links TRBV10-2 to TRBJ1-2; 8 bases align to TRBD1. The V and J ends lost 10 bases and 5 bases, in that order; junction bases with no gene match: 6. This CDR3 region has 12 residues. Germline assignment: CDR1 WSHSY and CDR2 SAAADI. The CDR3 DNA reads TGCGCCATCTCCGGACAGGGTTATGGCTACACCTTC. Residues: CAISGQGYGYTF.

J is TRBJ2-3 and V is TRBV4-2; TRBD2 might be the D (6 bases). This CDR3 spans 15 amino acids. V was shortened by 0 bases and J by 8 bases, with 15 bases between the two germline ends. Germline assignment: CDR1 LGHNA and CDR2 YNFKEQ. This CDR3 reads CASSQDRDSRGTQYF. The CDR3 DNA follows: TGTGCCAGCAGCCAAGATAGGGACTCCCGGGGTACGCAGTATTTT.

The V call is TRBV10-3, the J call TRBJ2-3; 10 nucleotides agree with TRBD2. The germline CDR1 and CDR2 sequences are ENHRY and SYGVKD. The CDR3 loop spans 13 amino acids. The J segment lost 7 bases and the V segment lost 6 bases, leaving 4 bases of the junction unmatched. CDR3 sequence reads: CAIRGTSDYTQYF. CDR3 coding DNA: TGTGCCATCAGGGGGACTAGCGACTATACGCAGTATTTT.

The sample holds one count of this clone. V and J are TRBV10-2 and TRBJ2-1; 11 bases are a match to TRBD2. J lost 4 bases, V lost 4 bases, and 12 bases had no gene match. CDR3 length: 18 amino acids. Germline values: CDR1 WSHSY, CDR2 SAAADI. CDR3 nucleotide sequence: TGCGCCAGCAGTGGGCGAGGGACTAGCGGTAAAGTTTACAATGAGCAGTTCTTC. Protein: CASSGRGTSGKVYNEQFF.

The J gene is TRBJ2-5, the V gene TRBV30; 7 nucleotides match TRBD2. V lost 4 bases to trimming and J lost 5 bases; unmatched junction nucleotides: 4. The CDR3 is made up of 12 amino acids. Germline CDR1 is GTSNPN and CDR2 is SVGIG (reference sequence). CDR3 residues: CAWNLRGETQYF. The CDR3 DNA reads TGTGCCTGGAATTTGCGGGGGGAGACCCAGTACTTC.

This sequence joins TRBV29-1 and TRBJ2-2, with 9 bases identical to TRBD2. Germline lookup yields CDR1 SQVTM and CDR2 ANQGSEA. V dropped 2 bases and J dropped 4; count of bases not matched to a gene: 5. There are 15 residues in the CDR3. CDR3 region: CSVERREGRTGELFF. For the CDR3, the DNA is TGCAGCGTTGAAAGGCGGGAGGGCCGCACCGGGGAGCTGTTTTTT.